A selection of T cell receptor beta chains follows, all from one sample in a study of T cell responses to AZD1222 COVID-19 vaccine. Measured with immunoSEQ multiplex PCR; TCRdb has only the in-frame clones, and not every one. The sample gives 100,000 to 150,000 clones, about nine tenths of which show up once; 20% to 25% is in the top ten. The sample in question was peripheral blood, obtained on day 0 of AZD1222 vaccination. These receptors were obtained from an adult in good health. Each CDR3 is given with its conserved first and last residue. D genes are given only for firm matches.

>TRBD2|TRBV20-1|TRBJ2-7
CSASPSGADYEQYF
>NA|TRBV18|TRBJ1-3
CASSRGSGNTIYF
>TRBD1|TRBV6-6|TRBJ2-7
CASSFGGQGYEQYF
>NA|TRBV7-2|TRBJ2-3
CASSLDRDLATQYF
>NA|TRBV27|TRBJ1-1
CASRGFHRGIDEAFF
>NA|TRBV5-4|TRBJ1-1
CASSLGTTEAFF
>TRBD1|TRBV10-3|TRBJ1-2
CAISEMTGTGGGYTF
>NA|TRBV28|TRBJ1-2
CASTEVQYYGYTF
>NA|TRBV15|TRBJ1-6
CATSRDWGYDNSPLHF
>NA|TRBV7-2|TRBJ1-6
CASSLAGVEGAFYNSPLHF
>NA|TRBV11-3|TRBJ1-6
CASSFGSSSPLHF
>NA|TRBV5-6|TRBJ1-5
CASSASPYQPQHF
>TRBD1|TRBV7-9|TRBJ1-2
CASSATGGDGYTF
>NA|TRBV9|TRBJ2-3
CASSVSNTDTQYF
>NA|TRBV6-5|TRBJ1-2
CASRDRTVLYGYTF
>NA|TRBV6-5|TRBJ1-5
CASRRGDQPQHF
>NA|TRBV9|TRBJ1-6
CASSVEAPTKNSPLHF
>NA|TRBV6-1|TRBJ2-1
CASSEERRQPWVQFF
>TRBD1|TRBV7-6|TRBJ2-2
CASSLVGQGTGELFF
>NA|TRBV5-1|TRBJ2-3
CASSLAVDTQYF
>TRBD2|TRBV7-9|TRBJ2-3
CASSFLPGLAGRSTDTQYF
>NA|TRBV6-6|TRBJ1-2
CASSLGGKNYGYTF
>TRBD2|TRBV3-1/TRBV3-2|TRBJ2-3
CASSQDWEGFTDTQYF
>TRBD1|TRBV27|TRBJ1-1
CASSFQGDTEAFF
>NA|TRBV5-1|TRBJ1-2
CASSLVLPDATGYTF
>NA|TRBV14|TRBJ1-6
CASSQNREPLHF
>NA|TRBV7-2|TRBJ2-5
CASSLAIHGETQYF
>NA|TRBV7-3|TRBJ1-6
CASSQQPGPNSPLHF
>NA|TRBV5-1|TRBJ1-1
CASSLDSANTEAFF
>TRBD1|TRBV18|TRBJ2-7
CASSPGGTGNYEQYF
>NA|TRBV4-3|TRBJ2-2
CASSREPGHLNTGELFF
>TRBD1|TRBV12-3/TRBV12-4|TRBJ1-2
CASRTGVGYTF
>NA|TRBV24-1|TRBJ2-2
CATSGEPITGELFF
>TRBD1|TRBV28|TRBJ2-3
CASSFLGGGSTDTQYF
>NA|TRBV2|TRBJ2-7
CASSERSGEQYF
>TRBD1|TRBV7-9|TRBJ1-1
CASSSTGGWNTEAFF
>TRBD1|TRBV7-2|TRBJ1-4
CASSLRQGDEKLFF
>NA|TRBV28|TRBJ1-2
CASSLTGANYGYTF